Listed here are 30 T cell receptor beta chains from one sample, sequenced in a study of blood T cells in healthy people across ages. A second 7 to 11 cycle PCR used barcoded and J-beta primers. From the 5' RACE reads, TCRdb called clonotypes with MiXCR, one entry per CDR3 protein. The sample comprises over 1.5 million distinct CDR3 sequences, 49% of which are singletons, and over 2% rests with the top ten. The source material was blood. These receptor sequences come from a woman in her forties in good health.

The chain recombines TRBV6-6 with TRBJ2-3; 8 nucleotides align to TRBD2. CDR1 is MNHNY and CDR2 is SVGAGI in the germline V gene (reference sequence). The CDR3 contains 14 residues. V gave up 5 bases and J gave up 5 bases; unmatched junction bases: 6. CDR3 amino acids: CASSLSGEKDTQYF. Written as DNA, the CDR3 is TGTGCCAGCAGTCTTAGCGGGGAGAAAGATACGCAGTATTTT.

This clonotype was counted many times. Written as DNA, the CDR3 is TGTGCCAGCAGCTTAGAACCTTCTCCTGGGGCCAACGTCCTGACTTTC. Protein sequence: CASSLEPSPGANVLTF. The V call is TRBV7-2, the J call TRBJ2-6, with no clear D. V lost 1 base, J lost 2 bases, and 9 bases lay in between. Germline CDR1 is SGHTA and CDR2 is FQGNSA. The CDR3 contains 16 residues.

This clonotype was counted between two and nine times. V is TRBV5-1 and J is TRBJ1-2; D not certain. Trimming shortened V by 0 bases and J by 8 bases, and 11 bases separated the two germline ends. The CDR3 runs to 13 residues. Germline CDR1 is SGHRS and CDR2 is YFSETQ. The CDR3 DNA reads TGCGCCAGCAGCTTGGTAGAGTCGGAGGGCTACACCTTC. Its translation is CASSLVESEGYTF.

The rearrangement links TRBV20-1 to TRBJ2-7, with D unresolved. This CDR3 has 14 residues. Trimming shortened V by 0 bases and J by 5 bases, and 14 bases separated the two germline ends. The germline V gene has CDR1 DFQATT and CDR2 SNEGSKA (reference sequence). CDR3 sequence reads: CSARDFEGSDEQYF. The DNA for the CDR3 is TGCAGTGCTAGAGATTTCGAAGGATCGGACGAGCAGTACTTC.

This clonotype occurred a few times. The genes are TRBV12-3 or TRBV12-4 and TRBJ2-1; 7 positions match TRBD2. With 6 bases clipped from V and 0 bases from J, the junction kept 8 bases outside the gene matches. The CDR3 covers 16 residues. The CDR3 spells CASSHIAGNSYNEQFF. The DNA of the CDR3 is TGTGCCAGCAGCCATATAGCGGGTAACTCCTACAATGAGCAGTTCTTC.

The V and J genes are TRBV5-1 and TRBJ2-4; 10 bases are shared with TRBD1. J was trimmed by 2 bases and V by 2 bases; bases with no gene match: 4. CDR1 is SGHRS and CDR2 is YFSETQ in the germline V gene. This CDR3 contains 16 residues. The CDR3 reads CASSFGQGGTKNIQYF. The CDR3 DNA follows: TGCGCCAGCAGCTTCGGACAGGGGGGGACCAAAAACATTCAGTACTTC.

The chain joins TRBV20-1 to TRBJ1-5, with D possibly TRBD1 on 6 matching bases. The CDR3 extends over 12 amino acids. Germline V lookup: CDR1 DFQATT, CDR2 SNEGSKA (reference sequence). V gave up 8 bases and J gave up 2 bases, with 10 bases separating them. DNA for the CDR3: TGCAGTACACAGGGCCGCAATCAGCCCCAGCATTTT. Amino acid sequence: CSTQGRNQPQHF.

The chain combines TRBV12-3 or TRBV12-4 with TRBJ2-3; D remains ambiguous. CDR3 length equals 16 residues. V lost 3 bases to trimming and J lost 1 base, with 14 bases between them. The CDR3 sequence: CASSFVPQLRTDTQYF. In DNA form, the CDR3 reads TGTGCCAGCAGTTTCGTACCACAGTTACGCACAGATACGCAGTATTTT.

The chain carries TRBV9 and TRBJ1-1; D remains unclear. V shed 0 bases and J shed 1 base, with 4 bases lying between them. Germline V gene sequence: CDR1 SGDLS, CDR2 YYNGEE. The CDR3 totals 13 residues. DNA of the CDR3: TGTGCCAGCAGCGTAGTACAGAACACTGAAGCTTTCTTT. This gives the protein CASSVVQNTEAFF.

This clonotype was seen a few times. The rearrangement joins TRBV4-2 to TRBJ2-5, with D hard to call. The germline gives CDR1 LGHNA, CDR2 YNFKEQ. CDR3 length equals 14 residues. The germline V and J ends were trimmed by 0 bases and 9 bases, with 14 bases remaining between them. The CDR3 region is CASSQERSLAAQYF. The CDR3, as DNA: TGTGCCAGCAGCCAAGAGCGGAGTTTGGCGGCCCAGTACTTC.

The chain joins TRBV5-6 to TRBJ2-4; D is unclear. Germline loops: CDR1 SGHDT, CDR2 YYEEEE. The CDR3 covers 16 residues. V was trimmed by 8 bases and J by 0 bases, leaving 18 bases between them. CDR3 nucleotides: TGTGCCAGTGGGGTTTTTGGCCAACTAGCCAAAAACATTCAGTACTTC. Translation: CASGVFGQLAKNIQYF.

This clonotype has only a few counts. The chain is built from TRBV5-1 and TRBJ1-2; no firm D call. Per the germline V gene, CDR1 is SGHRS and CDR2 is YFSETQ. This CDR3 has 15 residues. V dropped 0 bases and J dropped 4 bases, with 13 bases sitting between them. In nucleotides, the CDR3 is TGCGCCAGCAGCTTGGACCCGGGTTTTAGCTATGGCTACACCTTC. It specifies CASSLDPGFSYGYTF.

V usage is TRBV11-2 and J usage is TRBJ1-2; possibly TRBD1 for D (6 bases). The CDR3 has 15 residues. CDR1 and CDR2 (germline): SGHAT, FQNNGV. The V end was cut by 4 bases, the J end by 7 bases, with 19 bases between. CDR3 nucleotides: TGTGCCAGCAGCTCAAATCAGGGGAAATGGAGTGGCTACACCTTC. The encoded protein is CASSSNQGKWSGYTF.

The rearrangement joins TRBV6-1 to TRBJ2-7; a weak D match, TRBD1 (6 bases). The CDR3 loop spans 14 amino acids. CDR1 and CDR2 from the germline V gene are MNHNS and SASEGT. V gave up 2 bases and J gave up 3 bases, with 11 bases separating them. The CDR3 reads CASSERTADYEQYF. CDR3 in DNA: TGTGCCAGCAGTGAAAGGACAGCGGACTACGAGCAGTACTTC.

This clonotype was seen at least ten times. The chain employs TRBV12-3 or TRBV12-4 and TRBJ2-1; a possible D gene is TRBD2 (5 bases). This CDR3 has 13 residues. Trimming shortened V by 3 bases and J by 7 bases, and 10 bases separated the two germline ends. The CDR3 region has the DNA TGTGCCAGCAGTTTGGGCGGGCCTAATGAGCAGTTCTTC. This encodes CASSLGGPNEQFF.

The rearrangement links TRBV6-1 to TRBJ2-7, with TRBD2 matching over 14 bases. Per the germline V gene, CDR1 is MNHNS and CDR2 is SASEGT. The CDR3 spans 16 residues. V shed 3 bases, J shed 4 bases, and the junction held 5 bases outside the gene matches. The CDR3 spells CASSEGTSGGPYEQYF. The DNA of the CDR3 is TGTGCCAGCAGTGAGGGGACTAGCGGGGGACCATACGAGCAGTACTTC.

This clonotype has ten or more counts. The chain is built from TRBV29-1 and TRBJ2-7; 9 bases agree with TRBD1. J lost 4 bases, V lost 4 bases, and 2 bases had no gene match. This CDR3 region has 12 residues. In germline, CDR1 is SQVTM, CDR2 ANQGSEA. CDR3 sequence reads: CSVGQGGYEQYF. The CDR3 DNA reads as TGCAGCGTTGGACAGGGGGGATACGAGCAGTACTTC.

This clonotype was seen more than once but under ten times. The chain is built from TRBV11-2 and TRBJ2-3, with unresolved D. The CDR3 totals 17 residues. With 2 bases removed from V and 2 bases from J, the gap between germline ends came to 17 bases. CDR1 is SGHAT and CDR2 is FQNNGV in the germline V gene. This CDR3 is CASSLRTRAPITDTQYF. The CDR3, as DNA: TGTGCCAGCAGCTTAAGAACCCGGGCCCCCATCACAGATACGCAGTATTTT.

V is TRBV6-6 and J is TRBJ2-7; no firm D call. In germline, CDR1 is MNHNY, CDR2 SVGAGI (reference sequence). The CDR3 totals 12 residues. Trimming left V 2 bases short and J 7 bases short, with 9 bases between. The CDR3 sequence is CASSYPLEEQYF. The CDR3 DNA sequence: TGTGCCAGCAGTTACCCGTTAGAGGAGCAGTACTTC.

This clonotype has a single count. The gene calls are TRBV2 and TRBJ2-1, with D tentatively TRBD2 (6 bases). This CDR3 has 15 amino acids. Trimming removed 7 bases from V and 4 bases from J, with 17 bases in between. CDR1 and CDR2 (germline): SNHLY, FYNNEI. CDR3 sequence: CASILGGSGYNEQFF. The CDR3 DNA follows: TGTGCCAGCATCTTGGGCGGTAGCGGTTACAATGAGCAGTTCTTC.

This chain connects TRBV25-1 to TRBJ2-4; tentatively, D is TRBD1 or TRBD2 (5 bases each). The better agreement between TRBJ2-7 and the DNA end casts doubt on the J call. This CDR3 has 13 amino acids. Germline values: CDR1 MGHDK, CDR2 SYGVNS. The CDR3 sequence is CASVRDGAYEQYF. The CDR3 DNA follows: TGTGCCAGCGTCAGGGACGGAGCTTACGAGCAGTACTTC.

The chain couples TRBV28 to TRBJ1-5; TRBD1 agrees at 7 bases. The V and J ends lost 5 bases and 3 bases, in that order; junction bases with no gene match: 10. There are 16 residues in the CDR3. The germline V gene encodes CDR1 MDHEN and CDR2 SYDVKM. The CDR3 spells CASSPTGWDINQPQHF. CDR3 in DNA: TGTGCCAGCAGTCCGACAGGGTGGGATATCAATCAGCCCCAGCATTTT.

The rearrangement links TRBV20-1 to TRBJ2-7, with 8 bases lining up with TRBD2. With the DNA end fitting TRBJ2-5 better, the J assignment may be wrong. CDR1 and CDR2 (germline): DFQATT, SNEGSKA (reference sequence). CDR3 size: 14 residues. The CDR3 region is CSARSSGLAETQYF. The CDR3 nucleotides read TGCAGTGCTAGATCTAGCGGGCTAGCAGAGACCCAGTACTTC.

The J gene is TRBJ1-2, the V gene TRBV28; 7 nucleotides agree with TRBD1. Germline assignment: CDR1 MDHEN and CDR2 SYDVKM. The junction had 6 bases not matched to a gene; V was cut back by 5 bases and J by 3 bases. The CDR3 is 14 amino acids. The CDR3 here is CASSTRQGDYGYTF. CDR3 DNA: TGTGCCAGCAGTACCCGACAGGGAGACTATGGCTACACCTTC.

The rearrangement joins TRBV6-2 or TRBV6-3 to TRBJ2-1; 8 nucleotides agree with TRBD1. Germline CDR1 MNHEY, CDR2 SVGEGT. The CDR3 is 15 amino acids. The V and J ends lost 3 bases and 5 bases, in that order; junction bases with no gene match: 6. The CDR3 loop is CASSYGRQGNNEQFF. CDR3 coding DNA: TGTGCCAGCAGTTATGGGCGACAGGGGAACAATGAGCAGTTCTTC.

The V gene is TRBV4-2, the J gene TRBJ2-6; TRBD1 aligns across 10 bases. The J segment lost 3 bases and the V segment lost 4 bases, leaving 18 bases of the junction unmatched. The length of the CDR3 is 21 residues. The germline V gene encodes CDR1 LGHNA and CDR2 YNFKEQ. CDR3 nucleotides: TGTGCCAGCAGCCGCGCGATAGGTCCGGGACAGGGGATCGGTGGGGCCAACGTCCTGACTTTC. Amino acids: CASSRAIGPGQGIGGANVLTF.

V and J are TRBV3-1 and TRBJ1-6, with D possibly matching TRBD1 (5 bases). CDR3 length: 16 residues. CDR1 and CDR2 (germline): LGHDT, YNNKEL (reference sequence). V lost 0 bases to trimming and J lost 5 bases, with 11 bases between them. The chain's CDR3 is CASSQDTGRHNSPLHF. CDR3 sequence (DNA): TGTGCCAGCAGCCAAGATACGGGACGGCATAATTCACCCCTCCACTTT.

In this sample, this clonotype turned up a few times. The chain couples TRBV7-8 to TRBJ1-2; 8 bases fit TRBD1. The CDR3 sequence is 13 residues long. J gave up 8 bases and V 7 bases, and 9 bases lay outside the gene matches. The germline V gene has CDR1 SGHVS and CDR2 FQNEAQ. CDR3 DNA: TGTGCCAGCACGGACAGGGCGGTGTGGGGCTACACCTTC. It encodes CASTDRAVWGYTF. Complete variable domain (other parts from reference TRBV7-8 and TRBJ1-2): GAGVSQSPRYKVAKRGQDVALRCDPISGHVSLFWYQQALGQGPEFLTYFQNEAQLDKSGLPSDRFFAERPEGSVSTLKIQRTQQEDSAVYLCASTDRAVWGYTFGSGTRLTVV.

V is TRBV12-3 or TRBV12-4 and J is TRBJ2-5; 7 bases fit TRBD1. Judging by the DNA end, TRBJ2-7 fits better; the J call may be wrong. This CDR3 is 14 amino acids long. CDR3 region: CASSSARGSDEQYF. CDR3 sequence (DNA): TGTGCCAGCAGTTCGGCCAGGGGGAGTGACGAGCAGTACTTC.

This clonotype was detected ten times or more. The chain employs TRBV12-3 or TRBV12-4 and TRBJ2-3; no reliable D call. V was pared by 7 bases and J by 3 bases, with 5 bases between. CDR3 length: 11 amino acids. In nucleotides, the CDR3 is TGTGCCAGCAAGCGAACAGATACGCAGTATTTT. Its translation: CASKRTDTQYF.